The rows below give T cell receptor beta chains drawn from one sample of a study of blood T cell repertoires in COVID-19. Assay used: immunoSEQ multiplex PCR; TCRdb lists only in-frame clones, some missing. Counted here are about 440,000 clones, roughly 88% occurring once; the ten biggest clones make up approximately 0.65%. Sequencing used PBMCs or T cells enriched from blood (not recorded which). These receptor sequences come from a man aged 18 to 29 who had recovered from COVID-19. The CDR3 runs from the conserved cysteine through the conserved F or W. A D gene is named only where the DNA matches it firmly. The size of a clone is reported for some rows only, either as once, few or many, or as a class for expanded clones.

d_call,j_call,v_call,clone_size,cdr3_nt,cdr3_aa
TRBD1,TRBJ1-1,TRBV10-2,.,TGCGCCAGCAGGTCAGGGGGCACTGAAGCTTTCTTT,CASRSGGTEAFF
.,TRBJ2-2,TRBV2,.,TGTGCCAGCAGTGCTTACGGGACAGGGGAGCTGTTTTTT,CASSAYGTGELFF
.,TRBJ1-1,TRBV5-1,few,TGCGCCAGCAGTCGGAGACTGGACCCCCGGGGTACTGAAGCTTTCTTT,CASSRRLDPRGTEAFF
.,TRBJ2-2,TRBV11-3,.,TGTGCCAGCAGCTTAGGGGAGCGGGCCGGGGAGCTGTTTTTT,CASSLGERAGELFF
.,TRBJ1-5,TRBV2,.,TGTGCCAGCAGTCGGTTGCGGAATCAGCCCCAGCATTTT,CASSRLRNQPQHF
.,TRBJ1-4,TRBV7-5,few,TGTGTCAGAAAGGGGGCCCAGGGGGTGGTTTGGGAACTGTTTTTT,CVRKGAQGVVWELFF
TRBD2,TRBJ2-5,TRBV27,.,TGTGCCAGCAGTGACCGCCCCCTAGCGGGAGACGAGACCCAGTACTTC,CASSDRPLAGDETQYF
TRBD2,TRBJ2-5,TRBV4-2,.,TGTGCCAGCAGCCAAGAGAAAACTAGCGGCCAAGAGACCCAGTACTTC,CASSQEKTSGQETQYF
.,TRBJ2-7,TRBV7-9,once,TGTGCCAGCAGCGGATCAGGGGCGGTGAGCTACGAGCAGTACTTC,CASSGSGAVSYEQYF
.,TRBJ2-6,TRBV28,once,TGTGCCAGCAGACTAGGCTTTTCAGGGGCCAACGTCCTGACTTTC,CASRLGFSGANVLTF
.,TRBJ1-5,TRBV5-1,.,TGCGCCAGCAGCTTGGACGGAGACAATCAGCCCCAGCATTTT,CASSLDGDNQPQHF
.,TRBJ2-1,TRBV5-8,.,TGTGCCAGCAGCTTTCGGGGCTCCTACAATGAGCAGTTCTTC,CASSFRGSYNEQFF
TRBD1,TRBJ2-7,TRBV5-1,.,TGCGCCAGCAGCCTATCGCGTGGGACAGAAAAGGGGGACGAGCAGTACTTC,CASSLSRGTEKGDEQYF
.,TRBJ1-2,TRBV6-1,once,TGTGCCAGCAGTGAAGCAGGGGGAGCCTATGGCTACACCTTC,CASSEAGGAYGYTF
.,TRBJ1-1,TRBV6-5,.,TGTGCCAGCAGTTGGGGAGCGGACACTGAAGCTTTCTTT,CASSWGADTEAFF
.,TRBJ2-1,TRBV28,.,TGTGCCAGCAGTTCTCGAGTCGCCCCCTCCTACAATGAGCAGTTCTTC,CASSSRVAPSYNEQFF
.,TRBJ1-5,TRBV19,.,TGTGCCAGTAGTACAACTCCGGGACACTTAACGAATCAGCCCCAGCATTTT,CASSTTPGHLTNQPQHF
.,TRBJ2-2,TRBV10-1,few,TGCGCCAGCAAGTTGGCAGGGGCCAACACCGGGGAGCTGTTTTTT,CASKLAGANTGELFF
.,TRBJ1-1,TRBV6-2/TRBV6-3,.,TGTGCCAGCAGTTACTCGAAAAAGATCGGGTACACTGAAGCTTTCTTT,CASSYSKKIGYTEAFF
TRBD1,TRBJ1-4,TRBV5-1,.,TGCGCCAGCAGCAAACAGGGGCTTGGTGAAAAACTGTTTTTT,CASSKQGLGEKLFF
TRBD2,TRBJ2-1,TRBV5-1,.,TGCGCCAGCAGCCTCCCTAGCGGAGGAGGGAATGAGCAGTTCTTC,CASSLPSGGGNEQFF
.,TRBJ2-5,TRBV6-5,few,TGTGCCAGCTACAGGGAAGAGACCCAGTACTTC,CASYREETQYF
TRBD1,TRBJ2-7,TRBV2,.,TGTGCCACTAATACAGGGGGCGCCTCCTACGAGCAGTACTTC,CATNTGGASYEQYF
.,TRBJ2-1,TRBV19,.,TGTGCCAGTAGTATTGGACTGGCCGAGCAGTTCTTC,CASSIGLAEQFF
.,TRBJ1-1,TRBV7-9,once,TGTGCCAGCAGCGCGACAGCGAACACTGAAGCTTTCTTT,CASSATANTEAFF
.,TRBJ2-7,TRBV2,.,TGTGCCAGCACCCAAGCGGAGCCCTCCTACGAGCAGTACTTC,CASTQAEPSYEQYF
.,TRBJ2-7,TRBV6-5,.,TGTGCCAGCAGTACCCAGGGTTTTCCCTACGAGCAGTACTTC,CASSTQGFPYEQYF
TRBD2,TRBJ2-7,TRBV4-1,.,TGCGCCAGCAGCCAAGCCCCGGGGACTAGCGGGGGGGCCGCCTACGAGCAGTACTTC,CASSQAPGTSGGAAYEQYF
.,TRBJ1-4,TRBV6-5,.,TGTGCCAGCTCGGACGGAGGGTTGAATATTGAAAAACTGTTTTTT,CASSDGGLNIEKLFF
TRBD1,TRBJ1-1,TRBV25-1,.,TGTGCCAGCAGTGCGACAGGGATGAACACTGAAGCTTTCTTT,CASSATGMNTEAFF
.,TRBJ1-5,TRBV24-1,.,TGTGCCACCAGTGATAGCGGTCAGCCCCAGCATTTT,CATSDSGQPQHF
.,TRBJ2-1,TRBV5-1,.,TGCGCCAGCAGCTACGAAATCGGTCGAGAGCAGTTCTTC,CASSYEIGREQFF
.,TRBJ1-5,TRBV6-5,.,TGTGCCATAAGGACCTCGGGGGGCAATCAGCCCCAGCATTTT,CAIRTSGGNQPQHF
TRBD1,TRBJ1-6,TRBV5-1,.,TGCGCCAGCAGCGCAGACAGGGGTAAGGGGGGATCACCCCTCCACTTT,CASSADRGKGGSPLHF
.,TRBJ1-6,TRBV11-3,once,TGTGCCAGCAGCTTCCTACAGGGTGGGGATTCACCCCTCCACTTT,CASSFLQGGDSPLHF
.,TRBJ1-2,TRBV19,once,TGTGCCAGTAGTATAGATCGGGGGACTAAGGGATCGCATCGGGGCTACACCTTC,CASSIDRGTKGSHRGYTF
.,TRBJ2-1,TRBV11-3,.,TGTGCCAGCAGCAAATTGTCCAGCTCCTACAATGAGCAGTTCTTC,CASSKLSSSYNEQFF
.,TRBJ2-2,TRBV6-5,once,TGTGCCAGCAGGGGAACGGGATCAACCGGGGAGCTGTTTTTT,CASRGTGSTGELFF
TRBD2,TRBJ2-7,TRBV4-1,.,TGCGCCAGCAGCCAGATGGGGGGACCCCACTCAGCGGGAGATTACGAGCAGTACTTC,CASSQMGGPHSAGDYEQYF
TRBD1,TRBJ1-5,TRBV27,.,TGTGCCAGCAGCCAGATCGGGACAGTTAGCAATCAGCCCCAGCATTTT,CASSQIGTVSNQPQHF
TRBD2,TRBJ2-5,TRBV19,once,TGTGCCAGTAGTATCGGTAGCGGGAGGGGTCTCGAGACCCAGTACTTC,CASSIGSGRGLETQYF
.,TRBJ2-2,TRBV11-3,once,TGTGCCAGCGCACTCCAGGGCGCCGGGGAGCTGTTTTTT,CASALQGAGELFF
.,TRBJ1-3,TRBV2,.,TGTGCCAGCAGTGAAGATAATTCTGGAAACACCATATATTTT,CASSEDNSGNTIYF
.,TRBJ2-1,TRBV5-4,.,TGTGCCAGCAGCTTCGGGACTCAACCTTACAATGAGCAGTTCTTC,CASSFGTQPYNEQFF
.,TRBJ2-2,TRBV7-2,once,TGTGCCAGCAGCCAACCGGTTGGTACCCGCACCGGGGAGCTGTTTTTT,CASSQPVGTRTGELFF
.,TRBJ1-1,TRBV28,.,TGTGCCAGCAGTTTAGGGGGCGCGAAATCTGAAGCTTTCTTT,CASSLGGAKSEAFF
.,TRBJ2-2,TRBV10-3,.,TGTGCCATCAGTGGCCTCCTAACGTTCCCTGACACCGGGGAGCTGTTTTTT,CAISGLLTFPDTGELFF
.,TRBJ1-2,TRBV28,.,TGTGCCAGCAGATGGAGATTCGGGGGCTACACCTTC,CASRWRFGGYTF